This T cell receptor (beta chain) was identified during a study of shared clonotypes between healthy human individuals (dated by TCRdb to 2020 to 2021). Broadly, across the study: The cohort comprised a couple of women and a few men aged 18 to 49 years. Per donor, three plates each were used for CD4 naive and CD4 memory, two for CD8 naive, and one for CD8 memory. Blood TCR repertoires of about 5 healthy adults were deeply sequenced to estimate repertoire size and the extent of clonotype sharing between individuals. To increase sequencing depth and limit assay-specific biases, TCR repertoire library preparation and sequencing were carried out by different laboratories using diverse techniques. Leukapheresis yielded between about 0.94 and 9 billion PBMCs per donor.

Overall results and qualifications from the work: Rarefaction of sorted-subset datasets indicated incomplete sequencing despite the large sequencing depth. The genetic and exposure-history diversity represented was limited by the small number of donors. Naive subsets generally had larger estimated clonotype richness than memory subsets did. Sampling was restricted to blood, and TCR repertoires in tissues likely differ from the TCR repertoires found in blood. When four donors were compared, the shared fraction of clonotypes was 5% to 6.5% for naive CD4, around 3.5% for naive CD8, 2% to 2.5% for memory CD4, and 0.4% for memory CD8. Pairwise subsampling led to the expectation that sequencing depth would affect the degree of clonotype sharing among donors. Compared with non-shared clonotypes, clonotypes shared by all four sorted-subset donors had higher generation probabilities.

Using the deep immunoSEQ assay, TCR CDR3 regions were amplified from genomic DNA by multiplex PCR. Extracted genomic DNA from each cell subset was spread evenly across all wells of several immunoSEQ 96-well plates, with each plate serving as a replicate. Each replicate PCR for sorted subsets received about 0.2 ug genomic DNA, equal to roughly 30,000 T cell genomes. Purified libraries were measured with a Qubit 3.0 fluorometer, size-checked on a Bioanalyzer 2100, and measured again with the KAPA Library Quantification kit. A separate single-read 150-cycle Illumina NextSeq 550 flow cell was used to sequence each immunoSEQ 96-well plate. As for the authors' bioinformatics: Because only junctional sequences without quality scores were contained in the immunoSEQ output, filtering matching that applied to full-length reads could not be performed. To assign V/J genes and CDR3, sequences were annotated against IMGT germline references using PyIR, a Python wrapper for IgBLAST v1.9. Reads with weak V/J assignments (E-value above 1e-6), missing CDR3, stop codons, out-of-frame junctions, or ambiguous translated residues were removed. V3J clonotypes were defined as sequences sharing the same inferred V gene, J gene, and CDR3 amino acid sequence. To compute the percentage overlap between repertoires, the number of shared unique clonotypes was divided by the size of the smaller repertoire. Three approaches were used to assess repertoire richness: RTK rarefaction, the Chao1 estimator, and Recon v2.1 estimates of unobserved clonotypes. Generation probabilities were computed with OLGA for all TCRbeta clonotypes obtained by the gDNA method from several donors. The immuneACCESS repertoire file appears here via TCRdb, limited to in-frame rearrangements. These files lack a portion of the clones; in checked studies, under half of the deficit traces to unresolved V genes, and the cause of the others is not known. That table supplies the V and J calls and clone size; D and trimming were determined from the DNA. The table for this sample lists 450,000 to 700,000 clones; nearly 97% of them were counted only once. The ten largest make up 0.11% of the sample.

Based on the germline V gene (reference sequence), the CDR1 and CDR2 sequences are SEHNR and FQNEAQ. From the cysteine up to the phenylalanine, the CDR3 has a length of 10 residues. Left in the record is the CDR3 DNA by itself, 30 bases read in frame from the first base. For the CD8 naive samples, CD45RO-negative cells were positively selected for CCR7, yielding a CD45RA+CCR7+ population from which TemRA cells were excluded. The donors were healthy, HIV-negative adults with no recently reported acute infections or vaccinations. Every donor was a Caucasian adult residing in Nashville, Tennessee, USA. After blood collection by leukapheresis, PBMCs were isolated using Ficoll-Histopaque density gradient centrifugation and then cryopreserved in the vapor phase of liquid nitrogen. Purity and quantity of every magnetically sorted T cell population were checked by analytical flow cytometry. Genomic DNA was isolated from each sorted fraction and quantified by UV absorbance on a Nanodrop 2000c.

This clone was picked up a small number of times. Its antigen is not yet known. At one end, the junction sequence differs from germline, possibly due to a read error. Material for sequencing was naive CD8+ T cells sorted from blood. The meaning of the sample's cell subset or site label: CD45RA+CCR7+. The TCR sequence derives from a woman younger than 45 in good health. The sequence is built from TRBV7-9 and TRBJ1-2; the D gene lacks a confident call. Read as DNA, the sequence is TGTGCCAGCAGCTCTGGACGGACTGCCTTC. Translated, it reads CASSSGRTAF. With all but the CDR3 taken from the reference TRBV7-9 and TRBJ1-2 genes, the full variable domain is: DTGVSQNPRHKITKRGQNVTFRCDPISEHNRLYWYRQTLGQGPEFLTYFQNEAQLEKSRLLSDRFSAERPKGSFSTLEIQRTEQGDSAMYLCASSSGRTAFGSGTRLTVV.